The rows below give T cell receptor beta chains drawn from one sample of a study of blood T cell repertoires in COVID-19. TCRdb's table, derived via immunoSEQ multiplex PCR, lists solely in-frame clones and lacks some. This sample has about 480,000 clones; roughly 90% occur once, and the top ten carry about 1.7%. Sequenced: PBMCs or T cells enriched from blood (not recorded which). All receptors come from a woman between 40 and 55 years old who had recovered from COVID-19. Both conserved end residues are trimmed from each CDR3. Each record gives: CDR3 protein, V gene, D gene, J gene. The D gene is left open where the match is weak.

CDR3aa: ASSRTSGGLPSTDTQY
v_gene: TRBV5-1
d_gene: TRBD1
j_gene: TRBJ2-3

CDR3aa: ASSPRTSGRQY
v_gene: TRBV7-9
d_gene: TRBD2
j_gene: TRBJ2-7

CDR3aa: ASSQAGFTDTDTQY
v_gene: TRBV4-2
d_gene: -
j_gene: TRBJ2-3

CDR3aa: ASTAPMGRYNEQF
v_gene: TRBV2
d_gene: -
j_gene: TRBJ2-1

CDR3aa: ASSKDRGNTIY
v_gene: TRBV6-2/TRBV6-3
d_gene: -
j_gene: TRBJ1-3

CDR3aa: ASNFGLAGEKGTQY
v_gene: TRBV27
d_gene: TRBD2
j_gene: TRBJ2-3

CDR3aa: AISEFSGRVGELF
v_gene: TRBV10-3
d_gene: TRBD2
j_gene: TRBJ2-2

CDR3aa: ASSQWGLAGAETQY
v_gene: TRBV14
d_gene: TRBD2
j_gene: TRBJ2-5

CDR3aa: ASSKNRERPSGNTIY
v_gene: TRBV13
d_gene: -
j_gene: TRBJ1-3

CDR3aa: ASSSSQGPNEKLF
v_gene: TRBV6-5
d_gene: -
j_gene: TRBJ1-4

CDR3aa: ASSDQRGTGTGFEQF
v_gene: TRBV6-1
d_gene: TRBD1
j_gene: TRBJ2-1

CDR3aa: ASASGTYEQY
v_gene: TRBV7-9
d_gene: TRBD2
j_gene: TRBJ2-7

CDR3aa: ASSRNRDTQY
v_gene: TRBV7-8
d_gene: -
j_gene: TRBJ2-3

CDR3aa: ASSYGTVNYGYT
v_gene: TRBV6-2/TRBV6-3
d_gene: TRBD1
j_gene: TRBJ1-2

CDR3aa: ASAPGQRNPLF
v_gene: TRBV19
d_gene: -
j_gene: TRBJ1-1

CDR3aa: ASSPWGEGYNEQF
v_gene: TRBV19
d_gene: TRBD2
j_gene: TRBJ2-1